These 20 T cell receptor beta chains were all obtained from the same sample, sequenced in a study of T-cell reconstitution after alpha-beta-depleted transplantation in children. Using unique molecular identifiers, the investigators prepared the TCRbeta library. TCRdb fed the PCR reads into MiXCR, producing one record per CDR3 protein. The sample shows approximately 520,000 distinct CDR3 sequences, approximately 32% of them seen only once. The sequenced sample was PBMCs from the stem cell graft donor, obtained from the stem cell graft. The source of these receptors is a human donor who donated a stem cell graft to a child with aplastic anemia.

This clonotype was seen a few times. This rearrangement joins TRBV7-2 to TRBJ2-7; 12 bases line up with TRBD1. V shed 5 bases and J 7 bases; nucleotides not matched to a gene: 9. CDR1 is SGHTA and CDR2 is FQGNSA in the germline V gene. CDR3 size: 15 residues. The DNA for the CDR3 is TGTGCCAGCAGCCCTCCGGGACAGGGGGCTTGGGAGCAGTACTTC. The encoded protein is CASSPPGQGAWEQYF.

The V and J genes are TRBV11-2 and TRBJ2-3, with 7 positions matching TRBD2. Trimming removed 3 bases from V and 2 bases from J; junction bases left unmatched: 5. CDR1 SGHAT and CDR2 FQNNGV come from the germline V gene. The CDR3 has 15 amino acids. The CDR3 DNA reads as TGTGCCAGCAGCTTCGGGAGGAGGGACACAGATACGCAGTATTTT. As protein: CASSFGRRDTDTQYF.

The CDR3 region has the DNA TGCAGTGCTGCCCCCGGGACAGGGGGCTTTGCTGAAAAACTGTTTTTT. This encodes CSAAPGTGGFAEKLFF. The chain uses TRBV20-1 and TRBJ1-4; TRBD1 aligns across 12 bases. The germline V gene has CDR1 DFQATT and CDR2 SNEGSKA (reference sequence). V lost 5 bases and J lost 7; bases outside the gene matches: 11. The CDR3 has 16 residues.

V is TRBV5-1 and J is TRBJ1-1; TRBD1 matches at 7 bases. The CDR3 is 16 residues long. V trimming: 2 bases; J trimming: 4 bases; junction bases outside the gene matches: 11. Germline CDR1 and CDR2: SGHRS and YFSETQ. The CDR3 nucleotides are TGCGCCAGCAGCTTCAGACAGGGCCATGGAGGCACTGAAGCTTTCTTT. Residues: CASSFRQGHGGTEAFF.

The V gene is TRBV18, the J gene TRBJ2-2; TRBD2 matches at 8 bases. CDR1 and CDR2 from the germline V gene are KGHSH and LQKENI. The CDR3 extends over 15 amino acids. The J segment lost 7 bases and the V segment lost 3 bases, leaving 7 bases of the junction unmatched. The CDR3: CASSPTSGSGGELFF. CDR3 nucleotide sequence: TGTGCCAGCTCACCGACCAGCGGGAGTGGCGGGGAGCTGTTTTTT.

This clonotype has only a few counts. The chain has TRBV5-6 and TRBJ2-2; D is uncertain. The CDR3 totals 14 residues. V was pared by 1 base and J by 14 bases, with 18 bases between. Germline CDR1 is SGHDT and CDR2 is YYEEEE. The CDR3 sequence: CASSLFHEVSSLFF. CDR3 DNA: TGTGCCAGCAGCTTGTTTCATGAGGTGTCGAGTCTGTTTTTT.

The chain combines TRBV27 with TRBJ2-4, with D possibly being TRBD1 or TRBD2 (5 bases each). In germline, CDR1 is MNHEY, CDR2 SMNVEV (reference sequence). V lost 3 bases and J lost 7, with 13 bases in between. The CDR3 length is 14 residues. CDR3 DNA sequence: TGTGCCAGCAGTTTTGTGGGGGAGATGAACATTCAGTACTTC. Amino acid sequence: CASSFVGEMNIQYF.

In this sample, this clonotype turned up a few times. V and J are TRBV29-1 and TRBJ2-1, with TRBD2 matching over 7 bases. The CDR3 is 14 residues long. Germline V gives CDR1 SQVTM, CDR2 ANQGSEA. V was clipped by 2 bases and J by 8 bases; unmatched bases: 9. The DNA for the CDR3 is TGCAGCGTTGAAAGGGAGGGCCTCTCGGATGAGCAGTTCTTC. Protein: CSVEREGLSDEQFF.

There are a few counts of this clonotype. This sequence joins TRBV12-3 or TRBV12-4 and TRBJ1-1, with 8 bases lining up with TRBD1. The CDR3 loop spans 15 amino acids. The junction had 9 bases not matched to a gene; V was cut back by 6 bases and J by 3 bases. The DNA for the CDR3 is TGTGCCAGCAGCTCCTTCCAGGGGGCGGACACTGAAGCTTTCTTT. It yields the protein CASSSFQGADTEAFF.

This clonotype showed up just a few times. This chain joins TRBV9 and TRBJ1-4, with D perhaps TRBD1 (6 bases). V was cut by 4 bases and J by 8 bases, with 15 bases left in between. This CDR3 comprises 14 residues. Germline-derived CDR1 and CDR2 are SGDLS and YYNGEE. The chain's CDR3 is CASSPRWTDEKLFF. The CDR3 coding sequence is TGTGCCAGCAGCCCCCGGTGGACAGACGAAAAACTGTTTTTT.

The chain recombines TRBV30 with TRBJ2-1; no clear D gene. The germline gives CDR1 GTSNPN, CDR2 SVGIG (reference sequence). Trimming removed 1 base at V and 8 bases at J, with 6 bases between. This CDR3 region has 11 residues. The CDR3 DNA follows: TGTGCCTGGAGTGAGTCCGATGAGCAGTTCTTC. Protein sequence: CAWSESDEQFF. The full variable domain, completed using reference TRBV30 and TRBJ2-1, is SQTIHQWPATLVQPVGSPLSLECTVEGTSNPNLYWYRQAAGRGLQLLFYSVGIGQISSEVPQNLSASRPQDRQFILSSKKLLLSDSGFYLCAWSESDEQFFGPGTRLTVL.

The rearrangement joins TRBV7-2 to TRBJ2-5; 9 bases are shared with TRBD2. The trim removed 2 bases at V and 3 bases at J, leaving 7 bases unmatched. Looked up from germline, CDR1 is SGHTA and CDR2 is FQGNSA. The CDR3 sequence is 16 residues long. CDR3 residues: CASSLFPGLAKETQYF. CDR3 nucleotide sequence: TGTGCCAGCAGCTTATTTCCGGGACTAGCTAAAGAGACCCAGTACTTC. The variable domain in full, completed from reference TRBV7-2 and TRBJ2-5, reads GAGVSQSPSNKVTEKGKDVELRCDPISGHTALYWYRQSLGQGLEFLIYFQGNSAPDKSGLPSDRFSAERTGGSVSTLTIQRTQQEDSAVYLCASSLFPGLAKETQYFGPGTRLLVL.

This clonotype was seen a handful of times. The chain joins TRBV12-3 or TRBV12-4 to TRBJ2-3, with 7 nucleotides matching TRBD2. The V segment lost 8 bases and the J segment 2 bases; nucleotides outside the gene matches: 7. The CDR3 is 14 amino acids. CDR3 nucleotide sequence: TGTGCCAGCCTCCAGCGGGGTGTCACAGATACGCAGTATTTT. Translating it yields CASLQRGVTDTQYF.

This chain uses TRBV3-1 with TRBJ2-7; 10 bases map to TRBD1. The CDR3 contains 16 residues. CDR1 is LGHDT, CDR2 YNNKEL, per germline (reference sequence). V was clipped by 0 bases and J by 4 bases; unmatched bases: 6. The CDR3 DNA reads TGTGCCAGCAGCCAAGATCCCGGGGACAGGGGTTACGAGCAGTACTTC. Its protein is CASSQDPGDRGYEQYF.

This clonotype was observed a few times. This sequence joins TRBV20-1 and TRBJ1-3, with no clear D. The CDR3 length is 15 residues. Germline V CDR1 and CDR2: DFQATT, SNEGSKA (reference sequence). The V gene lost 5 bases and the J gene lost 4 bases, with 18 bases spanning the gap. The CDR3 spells CSAATSRSLGNTIYF. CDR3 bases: TGCAGTGCTGCTACGTCAAGGTCGTTGGGAAACACCATATATTTT.

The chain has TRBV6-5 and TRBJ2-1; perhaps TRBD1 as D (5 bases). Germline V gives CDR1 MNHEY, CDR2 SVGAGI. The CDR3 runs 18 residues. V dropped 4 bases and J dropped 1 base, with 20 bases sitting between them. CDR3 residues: CASSSQVARGSSYNEQFF. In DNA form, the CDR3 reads TGTGCCAGCAGTTCTCAGGTAGCTAGGGGTTCTTCCTACAATGAGCAGTTCTTC.

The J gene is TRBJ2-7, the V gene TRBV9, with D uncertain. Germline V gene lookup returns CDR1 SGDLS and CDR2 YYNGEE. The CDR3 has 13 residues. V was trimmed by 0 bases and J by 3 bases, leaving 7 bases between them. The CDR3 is CASSVEVNYEQYF. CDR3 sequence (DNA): TGTGCCAGCAGCGTAGAGGTTAACTACGAGCAGTACTTC.

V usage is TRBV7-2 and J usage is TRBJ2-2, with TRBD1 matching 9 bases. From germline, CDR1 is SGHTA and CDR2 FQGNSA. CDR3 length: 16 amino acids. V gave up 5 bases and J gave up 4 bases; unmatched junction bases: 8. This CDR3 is CASSGNRGRGTGELFF. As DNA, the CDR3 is TGTGCCAGCAGCGGGAACAGGGGGCGGGGCACCGGGGAGCTGTTTTTT.

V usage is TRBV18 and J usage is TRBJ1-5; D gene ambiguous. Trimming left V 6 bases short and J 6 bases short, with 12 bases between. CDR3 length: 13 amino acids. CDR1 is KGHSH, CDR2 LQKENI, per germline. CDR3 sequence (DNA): TGTGCCAGCTCCTTCCACAAGGGTCAGCCCCAGCATTTT. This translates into CASSFHKGQPQHF.

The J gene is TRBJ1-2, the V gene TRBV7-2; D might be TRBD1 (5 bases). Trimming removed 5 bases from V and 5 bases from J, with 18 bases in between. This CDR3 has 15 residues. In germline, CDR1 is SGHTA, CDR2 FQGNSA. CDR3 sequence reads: CASSRYPRQLYGYTF. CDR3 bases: TGTGCCAGCAGCCGGTACCCTAGACAGCTTTATGGCTACACCTTC.